This TCR beta chain was recorded in a study of shared T cell receptors in the human thymus. Here immunoSEQ multiplex PCR was the method, and the copy in TCRdb shows in-frame clones only, minus some. The sample shows hundreds of thousands of clones, about 84% of them seen only once. Trimming took 5 bases from V and 4 from J; bases not matched to a gene: 15. Germline CDR1 reads SGDLS; CDR2 reads YYNGEE. This CDR3 has 17 residues. These data also featured in a second study, about human thymus T cells. In that study: Donor material was obtained from healthy Finnish infants undergoing corrective surgery for congenital heart defects. Surgeons resected thymus tissue during corrective heart surgery.

This TCR came from a boy under two years old with a congenital heart defect. The chain uses TRBV9 and TRBJ2-3; TRBD2 matches at 8 bases. The specimen sequenced was thymocytes. The CDR3 protein is CASSALRAGGDPDTQYF. In nucleotides, the CDR3 is TGTGCCAGCAGTGCCCTCCGGGCGGGGGGAGACCCAGATACGCAGTATTTT. The full variable domain, with the rest looked up from reference TRBV9 and TRBJ2-3, is DSGVTQTPKHLITATGQRVTLRCSPRSGDLSVYWYQQSLDQGLQFLIQYYNGEERAKGNILERFSAQQFPDLHSELNLSSLELGDSALYFCASSALRAGGDPDTQYFGPGTRLTVL.